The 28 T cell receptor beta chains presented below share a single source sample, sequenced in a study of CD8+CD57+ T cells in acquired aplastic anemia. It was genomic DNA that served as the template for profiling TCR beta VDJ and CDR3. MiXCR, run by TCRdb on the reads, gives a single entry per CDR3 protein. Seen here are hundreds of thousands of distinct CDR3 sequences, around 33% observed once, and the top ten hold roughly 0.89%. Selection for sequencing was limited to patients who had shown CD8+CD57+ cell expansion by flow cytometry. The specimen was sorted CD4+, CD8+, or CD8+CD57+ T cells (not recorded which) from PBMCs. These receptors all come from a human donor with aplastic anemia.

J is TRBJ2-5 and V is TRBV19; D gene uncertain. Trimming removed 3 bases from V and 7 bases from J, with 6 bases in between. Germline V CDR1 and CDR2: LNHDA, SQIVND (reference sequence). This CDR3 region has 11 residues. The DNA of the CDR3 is TGTGCCAGTAGTATTTCGGGGACCCAGTACTTC. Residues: CASSISGTQYF. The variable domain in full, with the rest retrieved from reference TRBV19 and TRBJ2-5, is DGGITQSPKYLFRKEGQNVTLSCEQNLNHDAMYWYRQDPGQGLRLIYYSQIVNDFQKGDIAEGYSVSREKKESFPLTVTSAQKNPTAFYLCASSISGTQYFGPGTRLLVL.

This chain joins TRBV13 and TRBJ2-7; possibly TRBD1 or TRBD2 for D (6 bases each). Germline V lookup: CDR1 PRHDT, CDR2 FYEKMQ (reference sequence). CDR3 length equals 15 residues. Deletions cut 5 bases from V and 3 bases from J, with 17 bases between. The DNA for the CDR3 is TGTGCCAGCAGCCCAAGTGTGGGGGGCTACTACGAGCAGTACTTC. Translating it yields CASSPSVGGYYEQYF.

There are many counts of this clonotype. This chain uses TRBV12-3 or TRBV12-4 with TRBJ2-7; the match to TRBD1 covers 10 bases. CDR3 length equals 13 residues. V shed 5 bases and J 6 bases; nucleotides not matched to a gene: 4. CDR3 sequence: CASSTGTGAEQYF. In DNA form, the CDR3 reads TGTGCCAGCAGTACCGGGACAGGGGCCGAGCAGTACTTC.

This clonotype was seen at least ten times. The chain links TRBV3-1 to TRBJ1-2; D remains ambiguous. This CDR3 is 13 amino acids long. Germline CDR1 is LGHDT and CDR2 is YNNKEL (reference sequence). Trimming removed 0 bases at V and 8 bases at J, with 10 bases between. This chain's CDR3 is CASSQESPKGYTF. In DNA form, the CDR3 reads TGTGCCAGCAGCCAAGAATCCCCCAAAGGCTACACCTTC. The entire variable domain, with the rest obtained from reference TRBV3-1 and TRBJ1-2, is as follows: DTAVSQTPKYLVTQMGNDKSIKCEQNLGHDTMYWYKQDSKKFLKIMFSYNNKELIINETVPNRFSPKSPDKAHLNLHINSLELGDSAVYFCASSQESPKGYTFGSGTRLTVV.

The CDR3 DNA reads as TGTGCCAGCAGTGAAGTTCGTAGGGGGGCAGATGGCTACACCTTC. Its translation is CASSEVRRGADGYTF. V is TRBV6-1 and J is TRBJ1-2; D may be TRBD1 (6 bases). V dropped 1 base and J dropped 6 bases, with 15 bases sitting between them. The germline CDR1 and CDR2 sequences are MNHNS and SASEGT. The CDR3 is made up of 15 amino acids.

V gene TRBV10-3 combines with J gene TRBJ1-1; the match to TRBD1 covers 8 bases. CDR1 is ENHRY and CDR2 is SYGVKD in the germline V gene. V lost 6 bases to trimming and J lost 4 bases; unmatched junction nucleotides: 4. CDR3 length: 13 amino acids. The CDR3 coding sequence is TGTGCCATCAGCCAAACAGGGGGCACTGAAGCTTTCTTT. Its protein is CAISQTGGTEAFF.

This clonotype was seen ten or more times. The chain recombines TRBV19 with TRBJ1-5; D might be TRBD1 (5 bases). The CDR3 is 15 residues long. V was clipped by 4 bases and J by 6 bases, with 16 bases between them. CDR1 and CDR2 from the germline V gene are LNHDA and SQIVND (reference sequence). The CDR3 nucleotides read TGTGCCAGTAGTAGCGGACGCAGAAGGGGTCAGCCCCAGCATTTT. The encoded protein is CASSSGRRRGQPQHF.

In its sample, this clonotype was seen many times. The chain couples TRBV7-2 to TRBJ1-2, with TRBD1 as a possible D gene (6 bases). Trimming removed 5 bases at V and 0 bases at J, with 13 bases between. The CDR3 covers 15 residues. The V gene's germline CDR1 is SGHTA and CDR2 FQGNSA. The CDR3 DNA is TGTGCCAGCAGCCGGGGGCAGTTCGCTAACTATGGCTACACCTTC. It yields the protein CASSRGQFANYGYTF.

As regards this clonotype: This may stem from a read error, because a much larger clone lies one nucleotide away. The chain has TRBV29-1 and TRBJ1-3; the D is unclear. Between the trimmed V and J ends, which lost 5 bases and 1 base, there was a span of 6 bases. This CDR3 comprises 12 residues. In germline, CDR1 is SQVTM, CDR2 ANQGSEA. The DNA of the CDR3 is TGCAGCGTTTCAATGTCTGGAAACACCATATATTTT. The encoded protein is CSVSMSGNTIYF. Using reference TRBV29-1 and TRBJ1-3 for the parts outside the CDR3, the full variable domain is SAVISQKPSRDICQRGTSLTIQCQVDSQVTMMFWYRQQPGQSLTLIATANQGSEATYESGFVIDKFPISRPNLTFSTLTVSNMSPEDSSIYLCSVSMSGNTIYFGEGSWLTVV.

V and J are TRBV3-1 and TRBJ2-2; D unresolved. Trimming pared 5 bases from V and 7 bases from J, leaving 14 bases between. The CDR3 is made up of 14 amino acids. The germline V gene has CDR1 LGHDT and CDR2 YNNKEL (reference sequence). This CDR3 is CASSGRETGGELFF. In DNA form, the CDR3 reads TGTGCCAGCAGCGGACGAGAGACGGGCGGGGAGCTGTTTTTT.

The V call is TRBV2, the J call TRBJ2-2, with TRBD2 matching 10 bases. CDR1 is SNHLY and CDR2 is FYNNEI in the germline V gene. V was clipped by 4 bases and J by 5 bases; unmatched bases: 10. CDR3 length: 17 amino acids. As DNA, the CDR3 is TGTGCCAGCAGTGTGGGAGCGGGGGGGCCTGGGACCGGGGAGCTGTTTTTT. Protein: CASSVGAGGPGTGELFF.

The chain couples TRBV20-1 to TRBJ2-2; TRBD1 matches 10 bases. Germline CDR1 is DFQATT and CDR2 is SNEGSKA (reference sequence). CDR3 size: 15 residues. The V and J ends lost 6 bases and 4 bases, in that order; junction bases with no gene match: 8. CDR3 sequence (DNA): TGCAGTGCACGACGACAGGGGGCTTTCACCGGGGAGCTGTTTTTT. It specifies CSARRQGAFTGELFF.

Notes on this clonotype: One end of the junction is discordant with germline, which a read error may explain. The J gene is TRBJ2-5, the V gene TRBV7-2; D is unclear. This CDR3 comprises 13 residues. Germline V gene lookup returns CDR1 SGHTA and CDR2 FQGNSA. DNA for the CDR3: TGTGCCAGCAGCCAGATGTACCAAGGGACCCAGTACTTC. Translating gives CASSQMYQGTQYF.

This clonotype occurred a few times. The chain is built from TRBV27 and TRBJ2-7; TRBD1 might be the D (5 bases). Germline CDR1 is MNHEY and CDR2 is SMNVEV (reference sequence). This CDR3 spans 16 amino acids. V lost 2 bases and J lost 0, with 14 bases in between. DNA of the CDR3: TGTGCCAGCAGTTTAGGGGCAGGGCAAAGCTCCTACGAGCAGTACTTC. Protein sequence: CASSLGAGQSSYEQYF.

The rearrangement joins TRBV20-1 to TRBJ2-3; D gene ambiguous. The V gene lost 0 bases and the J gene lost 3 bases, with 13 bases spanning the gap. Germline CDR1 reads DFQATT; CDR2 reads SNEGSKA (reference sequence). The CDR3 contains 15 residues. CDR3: CSARDRLVGTDTQYF. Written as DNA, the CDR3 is TGCAGTGCTAGAGATCGGCTAGTTGGTACAGATACGCAGTATTTT.

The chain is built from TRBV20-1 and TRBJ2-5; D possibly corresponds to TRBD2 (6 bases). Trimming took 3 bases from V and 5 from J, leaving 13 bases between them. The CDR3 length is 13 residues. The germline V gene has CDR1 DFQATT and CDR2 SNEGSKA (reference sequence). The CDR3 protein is CSARTSGWETQYF. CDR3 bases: TGCAGTGCTAGGACTAGTGGGTGGGAGACCCAGTACTTC.

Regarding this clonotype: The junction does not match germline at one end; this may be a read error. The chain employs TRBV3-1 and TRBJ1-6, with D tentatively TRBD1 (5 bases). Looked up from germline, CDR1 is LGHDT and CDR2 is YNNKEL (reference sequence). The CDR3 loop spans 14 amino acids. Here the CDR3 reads CASSQRTSNSLLHF. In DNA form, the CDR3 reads TGTGCCAGCAGCCAACGGACATCGAATTCACTCCTCCACTTT. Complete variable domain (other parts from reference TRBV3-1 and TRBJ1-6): DTAVSQTPKYLVTQMGNDKSIKCEQNLGHDTMYWYKQDSKKFLKIMFSYNNKELIINETVPNRFSPKSPDKAHLNLHINSLELGDSAVYFCASSQRTSNSLLHFGNGTRLTVT.

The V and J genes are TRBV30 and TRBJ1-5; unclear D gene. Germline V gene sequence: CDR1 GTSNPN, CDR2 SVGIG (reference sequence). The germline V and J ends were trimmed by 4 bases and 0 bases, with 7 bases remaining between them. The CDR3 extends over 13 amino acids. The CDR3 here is CAWTANSNQPQHF. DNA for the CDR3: TGTGCCTGGACGGCAAATAGCAATCAGCCCCAGCATTTT.

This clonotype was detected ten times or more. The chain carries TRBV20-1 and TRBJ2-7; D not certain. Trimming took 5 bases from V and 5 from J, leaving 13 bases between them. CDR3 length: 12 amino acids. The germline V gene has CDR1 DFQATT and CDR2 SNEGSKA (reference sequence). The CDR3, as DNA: TGCAGTGCTGCCTCTCCCGCCAACGAGCAGTACTTC. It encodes CSAASPANEQYF.

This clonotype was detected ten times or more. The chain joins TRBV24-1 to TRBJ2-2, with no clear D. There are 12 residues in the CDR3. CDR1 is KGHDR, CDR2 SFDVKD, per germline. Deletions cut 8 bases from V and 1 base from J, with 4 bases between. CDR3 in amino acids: CATTGNTGELFF. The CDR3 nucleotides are TGTGCCACCACAGGGAACACCGGGGAGCTGTTTTTT.

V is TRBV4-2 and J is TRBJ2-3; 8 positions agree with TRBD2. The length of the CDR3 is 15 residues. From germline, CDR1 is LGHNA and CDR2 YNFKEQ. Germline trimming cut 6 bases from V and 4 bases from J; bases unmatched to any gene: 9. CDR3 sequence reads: CASSQSGTRSDTQYF. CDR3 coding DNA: TGTGCCAGCAGTCAATCCGGGACTAGATCAGATACGCAGTATTTT.

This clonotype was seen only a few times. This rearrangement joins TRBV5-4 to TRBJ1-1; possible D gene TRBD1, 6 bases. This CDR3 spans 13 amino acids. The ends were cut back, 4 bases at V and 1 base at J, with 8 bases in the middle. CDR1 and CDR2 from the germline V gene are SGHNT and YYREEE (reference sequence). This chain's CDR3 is CASSKQGNTEAFF. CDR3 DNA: TGTGCCAGCAGCAAACAGGGGAACACTGAAGCTTTCTTT.

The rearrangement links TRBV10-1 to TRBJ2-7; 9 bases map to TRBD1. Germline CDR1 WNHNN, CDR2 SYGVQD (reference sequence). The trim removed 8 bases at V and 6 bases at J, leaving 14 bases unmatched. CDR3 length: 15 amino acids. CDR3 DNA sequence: TGCGCCAGCCTTCGAACCGGGACAGGGTCCCCCGAGCAGTACTTC. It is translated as CASLRTGTGSPEQYF.

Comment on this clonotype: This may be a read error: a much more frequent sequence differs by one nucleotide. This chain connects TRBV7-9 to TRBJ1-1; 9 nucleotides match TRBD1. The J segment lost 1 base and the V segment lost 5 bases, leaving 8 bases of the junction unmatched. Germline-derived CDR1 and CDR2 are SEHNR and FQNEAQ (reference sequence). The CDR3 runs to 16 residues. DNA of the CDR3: TGTGCCAGCAGCACAGGGAGGGGACAGGGGAACACTGAAGCTTTCTTT. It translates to CASSTGRGQGNTEAFF.

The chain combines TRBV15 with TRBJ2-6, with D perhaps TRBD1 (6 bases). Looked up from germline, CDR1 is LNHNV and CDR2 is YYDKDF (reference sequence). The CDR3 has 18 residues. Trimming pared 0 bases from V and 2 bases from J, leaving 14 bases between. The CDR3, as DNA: TGTGCCACCAGCAGAGAACTAACAGGGTTCACTGGGGCCAACGTCCTGACTTTC. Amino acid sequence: CATSRELTGFTGANVLTF.

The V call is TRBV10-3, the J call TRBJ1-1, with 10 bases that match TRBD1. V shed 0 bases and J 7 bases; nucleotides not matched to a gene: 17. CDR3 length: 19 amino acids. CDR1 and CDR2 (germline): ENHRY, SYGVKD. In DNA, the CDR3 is TGTGCCATCAGTGAGTCGACAAAGACCGGGGACAGGGGCTTTCTTGAAGCTTTCTTT. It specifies CAISESTKTGDRGFLEAFF.

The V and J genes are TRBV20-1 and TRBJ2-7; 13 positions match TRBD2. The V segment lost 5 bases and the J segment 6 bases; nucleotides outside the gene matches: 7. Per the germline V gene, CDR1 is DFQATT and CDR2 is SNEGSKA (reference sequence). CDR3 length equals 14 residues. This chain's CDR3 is CSALRLAGGGEQYF. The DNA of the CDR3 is TGCAGTGCTCTCAGACTAGCGGGGGGCGGCGAGCAGTACTTC.

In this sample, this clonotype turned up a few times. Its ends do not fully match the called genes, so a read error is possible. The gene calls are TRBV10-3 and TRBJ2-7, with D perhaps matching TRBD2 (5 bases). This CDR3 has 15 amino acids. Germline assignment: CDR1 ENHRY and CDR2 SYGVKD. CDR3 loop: CASSYSIGETYEQYF. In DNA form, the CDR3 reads TGTGCCAGCAGTTACTCTATCGGGGAGACCTACGAGCAGTACTTC.